Below are 16 T cell receptor beta chains sequenced from a single sample in a study of T cell responses to AZD1222 COVID-19 vaccine. Data came from immunoSEQ multiplex PCR; TCRdb stores just in-frame clones and leaves some out. The sample shows roughly 110,000 clones, less than 95% of them seen only once. The sample here was peripheral blood, taken 28 days after the second AZD1222 dose. The source of these receptors is an adult who received the AZD1222 COVID-19 vaccine.

The rearrangement links TRBV7-9 to TRBJ1-5; D not certain. The CDR3 spans 13 residues. Per the germline V gene, CDR1 is SEHNR and CDR2 is FQNEAQ (reference sequence). Trimming left V 4 bases short and J 5 bases short, with 9 bases between. CDR3: CASSSERDQPQHF. CDR3 DNA: TGTGCCAGCAGCTCCGAACGGGATCAGCCCCAGCATTTT.

The V gene is TRBV19, the J gene TRBJ2-3, with D possibly TRBD2 on 5 matching bases. Trimming took 6 bases from V and 1 from J, leaving 11 bases between them. CDR3 length: 14 amino acids. Germline assignment: CDR1 LNHDA and CDR2 SQIVND (reference sequence). CDR3 DNA sequence: TGTGCCAGTAGCACGGGGTTCCGCACAGATACGCAGTATTTT. This encodes CASSTGFRTDTQYF.

This chain uses TRBV29-1 with TRBJ2-7, with a weak D call TRBD2 (5 bases). The germline gives CDR1 SQVTM, CDR2 ANQGSEA. This CDR3 spans 13 amino acids. The V gene lost 6 bases and the J gene lost 2 bases, with 14 bases spanning the gap. CDR3 region: CSVKLEPAYEQYF. CDR3 nucleotides: TGCAGCGTGAAACTAGAACCCGCCTACGAGCAGTACTTC.

The chain links TRBV24-1 to TRBJ2-1; D perhaps matches TRBD2 (5 bases). CDR1 and CDR2 from the germline V gene are KGHDR and SFDVKD. This CDR3 has 10 residues. V lost 9 bases, J lost 9 bases, and 8 bases lay in between. Here the CDR3 DNA reads TGTGCCACCCCCGAGGGTGAGCAGTTCTTC. Its translation is CATPEGEQFF.

The chain links TRBV12-3 or TRBV12-4 to TRBJ1-5; D is uncertain. This CDR3 comprises 12 residues. The ends were cut back, 7 bases at V and 5 bases at J, with 9 bases in the middle. As DNA, the CDR3 is TGTGCCAGCACTCTCGGATATCAGCCCCAGCATTTT. This encodes CASTLGYQPQHF.

This sequence joins TRBV3-1 (or the pseudogene TRBV3-2) and TRBJ1-3, with 7 bases fitting TRBD1. V shed 6 bases and J 0 bases; nucleotides not matched to a gene: 5. Germline V CDR1 and CDR2: LGHDT, YNNKEL (reference sequence). This CDR3 contains 15 residues. The CDR3 region has the DNA TGTGCCAGCAGTCTGACAGGGCCCTCTGGAAACACCATATATTTT. It is translated as CASSLTGPSGNTIYF.

The V call is TRBV25-1, the J call TRBJ1-5; D not resolved. The V end lost 0 bases, the J end lost 2 bases, and 11 bases lay between the germline ends. This CDR3 spans 16 amino acids. In germline, CDR1 is MGHDK, CDR2 SYGVNS. CDR3 protein: CASSEYWVRGNQPQHF. In DNA, the CDR3 is TGTGCCAGCAGTGAATACTGGGTAAGGGGCAATCAGCCCCAGCATTTT.

The rearrangement links TRBV6-2 or TRBV6-3 to TRBJ2-1; the D is unclear. Deletions cut 4 bases from V and 4 bases from J, with 5 bases between. The germline V gene has CDR1 MNHEY and CDR2 SVGEGT. The CDR3 sequence is 12 residues long. The CDR3 DNA reads TGTGCCAGCAGTTTGAAGTACAATGAGCAGTTCTTC. This encodes CASSLKYNEQFF.

The chain uses TRBV7-2 and TRBJ2-7; 10 positions match TRBD2. The CDR3 contains 17 residues. Germline V gene lookup returns CDR1 SGHTA and CDR2 FQGNSA. With 1 base clipped from V and 5 bases from J, the junction kept 11 bases outside the gene matches. The CDR3 DNA reads TGTGCCAGCAGCTTAGACCCTAGCGGGGGCTTAAGGGACGAGCAGTACTTC. Translated: CASSLDPSGGLRDEQYF.

The chain carries TRBV6-6 and TRBJ1-3; TRBD1 agrees at 10 bases. CDR3 size: 17 residues. The V gene end was trimmed by 5 bases and the J gene end by 4 bases; junction bases not matched to a gene: 11. Germline CDR1 is MNHNY and CDR2 is SVGAGI (reference sequence). The CDR3 DNA reads TGTGCCAGCAGTCAACCGACAGGGGGCTATCCGGGAAACACCATATATTTT. It encodes CASSQPTGGYPGNTIYF.

The genes are TRBV4-3 and TRBJ1-4; D is undetermined. The CDR3 extends over 17 amino acids. V lost 0 bases to trimming and J lost 4 bases, with 15 bases between them. Germline CDR1 reads LGHNA; CDR2 reads YSLEER. CDR3 sequence (DNA): TGCGCCAGCAGCCAAGATGGCCCTGCGACACTTAATGAAAAACTGTTTTTT. Translating gives CASSQDGPATLNEKLFF.

The chain recombines TRBV7-8 with TRBJ2-7; 12 nucleotides match TRBD2. The CDR3 contains 14 residues. The V segment lost 6 bases and the J segment 4 bases; nucleotides outside the gene matches: 4. Germline V gene lookup returns CDR1 SGHVS and CDR2 FQNEAQ. CDR3 nucleotide sequence: TGTGCCAGCAGTCGGACTAGCGGGGATTACGAGCAGTACTTC. Amino acid sequence: CASSRTSGDYEQYF.

The rearrangement joins TRBV6-8 to TRBJ2-7, with D uncertain. Germline assignment: CDR1 MNHGY and CDR2 SAAAGT. CDR3 length equals 13 residues. Trimming cost V 2 bases and J 2 bases, with 7 bases left between them. CDR3 amino acids: CASSYPGTYEQYF. The DNA for the CDR3 is TGTGCCAGCAGTTACCCTGGGACCTACGAGCAGTACTTC.

The J gene is TRBJ2-1, the V gene TRBV21-1; the table's D gene call, TRBD2, was not cross checked with the DNA. TRBV21-1 is listed as a pseudogene. This CDR3 region has 13 residues. The CDR3 coding sequence is TGTGCCAGCAGCACCTGTCCCCTAAATGAGCAGTTCTTC. Translated, it gives CASSTCPLNEQFF.

The CDR3 loop is CASSYKEGGITNYEQYF. CDR3 DNA: TGTGCCAGCAGCTACAAAGAAGGGGGAATTACGAACTACGAGCAGTACTTC. The V call is TRBV7-2, the J call TRBJ2-7; D perhaps matches TRBD1 (6 bases). V was cut by 4 bases and J by 3 bases, with 22 bases left in between. CDR1 and CDR2 (germline): SGHTA, FQGNSA. The CDR3 covers 17 residues.

The V and J genes are TRBV7-9 and TRBJ2-3; 12 bases match TRBD2. The CDR3 extends over 17 amino acids. In germline, CDR1 is SEHNR, CDR2 FQNEAQ (reference sequence). J lost 3 bases, V lost 6 bases, and 10 bases had no gene match. The CDR3 DNA sequence: TGTGCCAGCAGGCCCGCCTGGACTAGCGGGGTTACAGATACGCAGTATTTT. Its translation: CASRPAWTSGVTDTQYF. Complete variable domain (other parts from reference TRBV7-9 and TRBJ2-3): DTGVSQNPRHKITKRGQNVTFRCDPISEHNRLYWYRQTLGQGPEFLTYFQNEAQLEKSRLLSDRFSAERPKGSFSTLEIQRTEQGDSAMYLCASRPAWTSGVTDTQYFGPGTRLTVL.